These 2 T cell receptor beta chains share one sample of origin, sequenced in a study of regulatory T cells in long-lasting Graves disease. To make TCR beta libraries, researchers used iRepertoire HTBI primers and Arm-PCR of CDR3 regions. MiXCR, run by TCRdb on the multiplex PCR reads, gives a single entry per CDR3 protein. The table includes 400,000 to 600,000 distinct CDR3 sequences, roughly a fifth detected once. Specified time point: persistent/refractory GD, antithyroid drugs over 5 years with positive TRAb. PBMC RNA served as the TCR library source. The specimen comprised peripheral blood mononuclear cells (PBMCs), sampled when the disease was refractory, from a patient treated with antithyroid drugs. The receptors derive from a female donor with Graves disease.

This clonotype appeared a few times. The CDR3 loop is CASRSTGIGETQYF. In DNA, the CDR3 is TGTGCCAGCCGGTCGACCGGGATAGGGGAGACCCAGTACTTC. V and J are TRBV2 and TRBJ2-5; TRBD2 is a possible D gene (5 bases). The CDR3 totals 14 residues. The V end lost 8 bases, the J end lost 5 bases, and 18 bases lay between the germline ends. Germline lookup yields CDR1 SNHLY and CDR2 FYNNEI. Variable domain in full (rest from reference TRBV2 and TRBJ2-5): EPEVTQTPSHQVTQMGQEVILRCVPISNHLYFYWYRQILGQKVEFLVSFYNNEISEKSEIFDDQFSVERPDGSNFTLKIRSTKLEDSAMYFCASRSTGIGETQYFGPGTRLLVL.

The V call is TRBV2, the J call TRBJ2-1; perhaps TRBD1 as D (6 bases). CDR1 and CDR2 from the germline V gene are SNHLY and FYNNEI. The V end was cut by 6 bases, the J end by 0 bases, with 12 bases between. The CDR3 runs 15 residues. CDR3 nucleotide sequence: TGTGCCAGCAGGGTACAGGGTAGCTCCTACAATGAGCAGTTCTTC. It encodes CASRVQGSSYNEQFF.